This TCR beta chain comes out of a study of tumor-infiltrating lymphocytes in primary liver carcinoma. Overall study: Through surgical resection, the patients' primary liver carcinoma was treated.

This clonotype was observed a handful of times. What it recognizes is unknown. Priming with a constant-region primer yielded TCR beta cDNA from roughly 490 ng total RNA. Construction of TCR beta libraries relied on three successive nested multiplex PCR rounds employing slightly modified ARM-PCR. TRBV1-TRBV30 forward primers and a C-beta reverse primer were used in the first two PCR rounds, which each ran for approximately 11 cycles. MiXCR, applied by TCRdb to the multiplex PCR reads, yields one record per CDR3 protein. The table lists 330,000 or so distinct CDR3 sequences, about 61% of them singletons, with under 8.5% in the top ten. CDR3 length equals 16 residues. Germline V CDR1 and CDR2: SGHDN, FVKESK. Trimming shortened V by 1 base and J by 4 bases, and 14 bases separated the two germline ends. Unsorted whole blood yielded the blood RNA, and germline DNA was also extracted. The researchers drew roughly 3.8 milliliters of peripheral blood before surgery.

General study results and limits: Overlap between tumor regions exceeded overlap of tumor with adjacent tissue or blood.

This clonotype was sampled from a middle-aged man with primary liver carcinoma and hepatitis B virus infection. The J gene is TRBJ2-1, the V gene TRBV14; TRBD2 might be the D (6 bases). The sample taken for sequencing was peripheral blood. Written as DNA, the CDR3 is TGTGCCAGCAGCCAAGGACTAGGTCAAGTTTACAATGAGCAGTTCTTC. Protein sequence: CASSQGLGQVYNEQFF.